One and the same sample provided the 29 T cell receptor beta chains below, sequenced in a study of cytomegalovirus exposure and HLA in healthy donors. The PCR was carried out with 60 Vbeta primers and 13 Jbeta primers. Libraries were prepared by immunoSEQ multiplex PCR; TCRdb keeps only in-frame clonotypes and omits some of them. The profile covers roughly 100,000 clones, with about 81% appearing a single time and roughly 1.9% taken by the ten largest. The sequenced sample was PBMCs. These receptors originate from a young man in good health and CMV-seronegative.

V and J are TRBV2 and TRBJ2-7; 7 nucleotides match TRBD2. The trim removed 1 base at V and 0 bases at J, leaving 6 bases unmatched. CDR1 and CDR2 from the germline V gene are SNHLY and FYNNEI. CDR3 length: 16 residues. The CDR3 protein is CASSEGYGGGSYEQYF. The CDR3 DNA reads TGTGCCAGCAGTGAAGGTTACGGCGGGGGCTCCTACGAGCAGTACTTC.

V gene TRBV2 combines with J gene TRBJ2-3; 9 positions agree with TRBD2. Germline CDR1 is SNHLY and CDR2 is FYNNEI. The ends lost 5 bases at V and 2 bases at J; junction bases unmatched: 5. CDR3 length equals 15 residues. The CDR3 DNA reads TGTGCCAGCAGTCTTCCTAGCGGGAACACAGATACGCAGTATTTT. Translating it yields CASSLPSGNTDTQYF. The whole variable domain, remainder taken from reference TRBV2 and TRBJ2-3, is EPEVTQTPSHQVTQMGQEVILRCVPISNHLYFYWYRQILGQKVEFLVSFYNNEISEKSEIFDDQFSVERPDGSNFTLKIRSTKLEDSAMYFCASSLPSGNTDTQYFGPGTRLTVL.

J is TRBJ1-2 and V is TRBV6-4, with a possible D match to TRBD1 (5 bases). With 2 bases removed from V and 7 bases from J, the gap between germline ends came to 14 bases. The CDR3 totals 14 residues. Looked up from germline, CDR1 is MRHNA and CDR2 is SNTAGT. CDR3 in amino acids: CASSDTQGRGGYTF. CDR3 sequence (DNA): TGTGCCAGCAGTGACACCCAGGGTAGGGGTGGCTACACCTTC.

The V gene is TRBV19, the J gene TRBJ1-2; the D gene is possibly TRBD1 (5 bases). Trimming pared 1 base from V and 0 bases from J, leaving 15 bases between. The germline V gene has CDR1 LNHDA and CDR2 SQIVND (reference sequence). The CDR3 contains 17 residues. This CDR3 reads CASSIGPGQGPNYGYTF. The CDR3 DNA reads as TGTGCCAGTAGTATAGGCCCCGGGCAGGGTCCTAACTATGGCTACACCTTC.

V gene TRBV7-2 combines with J gene TRBJ2-5; 8 bases are shared with TRBD2. The J call may be mistaken, given a closer DNA end match to TRBJ2-7. Germline CDR1 SGHTA, CDR2 FQGNSA. This CDR3 contains 13 residues. In DNA, the CDR3 is TGTGCCAGCAGCGCTACTAGCGGTTACGAGCAGTACTTC. Protein sequence: CASSATSGYEQYF.

A few counts support this clone. The V call is TRBV28, the J call TRBJ1-2; TRBD1 aligns across 7 bases. This CDR3 has 15 amino acids. Germline V gives CDR1 MDHEN, CDR2 SYDVKM. V lost 6 bases, J lost 6 bases, and 13 bases stayed unmatched. The CDR3 protein is CASSSGQGVTDGYTF. CDR3 nucleotide sequence: TGTGCCAGCAGCTCGGGCCAGGGGGTAACGGATGGCTACACCTTC.

The chain combines TRBV6-1 with TRBJ1-5, with TRBD1 matching 7 bases. Trimming took 10 bases from V and 6 from J; bases not matched to a gene: 15. This CDR3 is built from 15 residues. Germline CDR1 reads MNHNS; CDR2 reads SASEGT. CDR3 sequence reads: CAIERGIQGSQPQHF. CDR3 bases: TGTGCCATCGAAAGGGGGATACAGGGGAGTCAGCCCCAGCATTTT.

CDR3 nucleotides: TGTGCCAGCAGCGTAGATCCAGGGGTGCGTACTGGAAACACCATATATTTT. Encoded protein: CASSVDPGVRTGNTIYF. The chain carries TRBV9 and TRBJ1-3; D may be TRBD1 (6 bases). CDR1 and CDR2 from the germline V gene are SGDLS and YYNGEE. The germline V and J ends were trimmed by 0 bases and 2 bases, with 15 bases remaining between them. The CDR3 has 17 residues.

The V and J genes are TRBV9 and TRBJ2-3; 9 nucleotides agree with TRBD2. This CDR3 has 15 amino acids. Trimming cost V 4 bases and J 2 bases; bases outside gene matches: 5. CDR1 and CDR2 from the germline V gene are SGDLS and YYNGEE. The CDR3 nucleotides read TGTGCCAGCAGCATCATAGCGGGGGACACAGATACGCAGTATTTT. It yields the protein CASSIIAGDTDTQYF. Full variable domain (missing parts from reference TRBV9 and TRBJ2-3): DSGVTQTPKHLITATGQRVTLRCSPRSGDLSVYWYQQSLDQGLQFLIQYYNGEERAKGNILERFSAQQFPDLHSELNLSSLELGDSALYFCASSIIAGDTDTQYFGPGTRLTVL.

This sequence joins TRBV2 and TRBJ1-4, with TRBD1 as a possible D gene (5 bases). CDR1 is SNHLY and CDR2 is FYNNEI in the germline V gene. CDR3 length: 15 amino acids. Trimming shortened V by 0 bases and J by 3 bases, and 8 bases separated the two germline ends. This CDR3 is CASSEARGPNEKLFF. CDR3 DNA: TGTGCCAGCAGTGAAGCGCGGGGCCCTAATGAAAAACTGTTTTTT.

J is TRBJ2-7 and V is TRBV29-1; TRBD1 agrees at 9 bases. Trimming cost V 6 bases and J 2 bases; bases outside gene matches: 8. CDR3 length equals 14 residues. Looked up from germline, CDR1 is SQVTM and CDR2 is ANQGSEA. The CDR3 nucleotides read TGCAGCGTACAACCGGGACAGGGCCCCTACGAGCAGTACTTC. Translation: CSVQPGQGPYEQYF.

The V and J genes are TRBV28 and TRBJ1-5; a weak D match, TRBD1 (5 bases). CDR1 and CDR2 from the germline V gene are MDHEN and SYDVKM. The V gene lost 3 bases and the J gene lost 10 bases, with 7 bases spanning the gap. This CDR3 contains 11 residues. The CDR3 DNA follows: TGTGCCAGCAGTTTTAGGGGACCCCAGCATTTT. Amino acids: CASSFRGPQHF.

The chain is built from TRBV19 and TRBJ1-5, with 8 bases aligning to TRBD1. Germline V gene data show CDR1 as LNHDA and CDR2 as SQIVND (reference sequence). V trimming: 8 bases; J trimming: 4 bases; junction bases outside the gene matches: 13. The CDR3 spans 16 residues. CDR3 DNA sequence: TGTGCCAGTTCTTCCCCCCGGACAGGGCGGAATCAGCCCCAGCATTTT. Protein: CASSSPRTGRNQPQHF.

The chain uses TRBV7-8 and TRBJ2-5; D possibly corresponds to TRBD2 (6 bases). Trimming cost V 0 bases and J 1 base, with 9 bases left between them. Germline CDR1 reads SGHVS; CDR2 reads FQNEAQ. The CDR3 covers 15 residues. The CDR3 DNA follows: TGTGCCAGCAGCTTAGCGGGAGGCCGCCAAGAGACCCAGTACTTC. Amino acid sequence: CASSLAGGRQETQYF.

This clone was observed a few times. This rearrangement joins TRBV4-3 to TRBJ1-1; D not resolved. V was shortened by 0 bases and J by 1 base, with 12 bases between the two germline ends. CDR3 length equals 16 residues. Germline V CDR1 and CDR2: LGHNA, YSLEER. Here the CDR3 DNA reads TGCGCCAGCAGCCAAGATACGGGGATTCCGAACACTGAAGCTTTCTTT. Translation gives CASSQDTGIPNTEAFF.

This clone was seen a few times. This chain links TRBV6-5 with TRBJ1-6; D might be TRBD1 (5 bases). Germline lookup yields CDR1 MNHEY and CDR2 SVGAGI. The CDR3 runs to 12 residues. Trimming cost V 7 bases and J 5 bases, with 6 bases left between them. The CDR3 DNA sequence: TGTGCCAGCATGACAGATAATTCACCCCTCCACTTT. Translation gives CASMTDNSPLHF.

The chain is built from TRBV14 and TRBJ1-2; 7 nucleotides line up with TRBD1. Germline V gene data show CDR1 as SGHDN and CDR2 as FVKESK. CDR3 size: 14 residues. The trim removed 2 bases at V and 8 bases at J, leaving 8 bases unmatched. The CDR3 nucleotides are TGTGCCAGCAGCCAATTAAACAGGGGAGAAGGCTACACCTTC. It encodes CASSQLNRGEGYTF.

The chain is built from TRBV2 and TRBJ2-5; 9 bases align to TRBD2. Germline values: CDR1 SNHLY, CDR2 FYNNEI. This CDR3 region has 16 residues. V gave up 6 bases and J gave up 1 base; unmatched junction bases: 9. The CDR3 here is CASRFSGRIVQETQYF. The CDR3 coding sequence is TGTGCCAGCAGGTTTAGCGGGAGAATTGTCCAAGAGACCCAGTACTTC.

The genes are TRBV6-1 and TRBJ2-7, with D unclear. Germline V gives CDR1 MNHNS, CDR2 SASEGT. Trimming removed 2 bases from V and 0 bases from J, with 8 bases in between. This CDR3 region has 14 residues. CDR3 in amino acids: CASSEKWPSYEQYF. In DNA form, the CDR3 reads TGTGCCAGCAGTGAAAAGTGGCCCTCCTACGAGCAGTACTTC.

The rearrangement links TRBV27 to TRBJ2-7; 9 positions match TRBD1. This CDR3 is 14 amino acids long. V gave up 6 bases and J gave up 2 bases; unmatched junction bases: 5. CDR1 is MNHEY, CDR2 SMNVEV, per germline (reference sequence). The CDR3 loop reads CASRRTGATYEQYF. The CDR3, as DNA: TGTGCCAGCAGACGGACAGGGGCAACCTACGAGCAGTACTTC.

This clone came up many times. The chain couples TRBV4-2 to TRBJ1-5; D remains unclear. The CDR3 is 14 residues long. In germline, CDR1 is LGHNA, CDR2 YNFKEQ. Trimming left V 0 bases short and J 7 bases short, with 10 bases between. Written as DNA, the CDR3 is TGTGCCAGCAGCCAAGATCTCAGTAAACAGCCCCAGCATTTT. Translated, it gives CASSQDLSKQPQHF.

In nucleotides, the CDR3 is TGCAGCGCGAATCGGGGGGAAGGGTCCGGGGAGCTGTTTTTT. Translating it yields CSANRGEGSGELFF. The gene calls are TRBV29-1 and TRBJ2-2; 7 positions agree with TRBD2. CDR1 and CDR2 from the germline V gene are SQVTM and ANQGSEA. The CDR3 length is 14 residues. V trimming: 7 bases; J trimming: 6 bases; junction bases outside the gene matches: 11.

The table lists this clone with a few counts. V gene TRBV30 combines with J gene TRBJ1-5; TRBD1 agrees at 9 bases. Germline assignment: CDR1 GTSNPN and CDR2 SVGIG (reference sequence). CDR3 length equals 13 residues. The trim removed 3 bases at V and 5 bases at J, leaving 2 bases unmatched. The CDR3 DNA follows: TGTGCCTGGAGCCGGGACAGGGATCAGCCCCAGCATTTT. Amino acids: CAWSRDRDQPQHF.

Written as DNA, the CDR3 is TGCGCCAGCAGCCAAGAGGGGACAGGGCGTTACGAGCAGTACTTC. This codes for CASSQEGTGRYEQYF. This rearrangement joins TRBV4-3 to TRBJ2-7; 9 bases map to TRBD1. V lost 0 bases, J lost 4 bases, and 4 bases stayed unmatched. This CDR3 spans 15 amino acids. Germline V CDR1 and CDR2: LGHNA, YSLEER.

This rearrangement joins TRBV7-9 to TRBJ2-3, with 9 nucleotides matching TRBD2. The V segment lost 6 bases and the J segment 4 bases; nucleotides outside the gene matches: 5. The CDR3 sequence is 14 residues long. The germline V gene encodes CDR1 SEHNR and CDR2 FQNEAQ (reference sequence). DNA of the CDR3: TGTGCCAGCAGATATGCGGGGGGGGCAGATACGCAGTATTTT. It specifies CASRYAGGADTQYF. Variable domain in full (rest from reference TRBV7-9 and TRBJ2-3): DTGVSQNPRHKITKRGQNVTFRCDPISEHNRLYWYRQTLGQGPEFLTYFQNEAQLEKSRLLSDRFSAERPKGSFSTLEIQRTEQGDSAMYLCASRYAGGADTQYFGPGTRLTVL.

The gene calls are TRBV19 and TRBJ1-5; 11 bases map to TRBD1. The V segment lost 0 bases and the J segment 6 bases; nucleotides outside the gene matches: 1. The CDR3 extends over 15 amino acids. The germline V gene has CDR1 LNHDA and CDR2 SQIVND (reference sequence). CDR3 region: CASSIEGQGAQPQHF. The CDR3 DNA reads TGTGCCAGTAGTATAGAAGGACAGGGGGCTCAGCCCCAGCATTTT.

V is TRBV28 and J is TRBJ2-1; D is possibly TRBD2 (5 bases). V lost 11 bases and J 5 bases, leaving 10 bases between the germline ends. This CDR3 is built from 11 residues. Germline V gene sequence: CDR1 MDHEN, CDR2 SYDVKM. The CDR3 spells CAYGLNNEQFF. As DNA, the CDR3 is TGTGCCTATGGACTTAACAATGAGCAGTTCTTC.

The chain recombines TRBV7-9 with TRBJ2-4; a weak D match, TRBD2 (6 bases). This CDR3 is built from 13 residues. Germline CDR1 reads SEHNR; CDR2 reads FQNEAQ (reference sequence). The ends were cut back, 5 bases at V and 5 bases at J, with 10 bases in the middle. In nucleotides, the CDR3 is TGTGCCAGCAGCCTTACGGGGGAAAACATTCAGTACTTC. Amino acid sequence: CASSLTGENIQYF.

This clone was seen a few times. The chain recombines TRBV25-1 with TRBJ2-1; D might be TRBD1 (5 bases). The germline V gene encodes CDR1 MGHDK and CDR2 SYGVNS. The V end was cut by 2 bases, the J end by 4 bases, with 12 bases between. The CDR3 is made up of 15 amino acids. As DNA, the CDR3 is TGTGCCAGCAGTGAACTACAGGACGATTACAATGAGCAGTTCTTC. It is translated as CASSELQDDYNEQFF.